These 21 T cell receptor beta chains came from one sample sequenced in a study of blood T cell repertoires in COVID-19. TCRdb's table, derived via immunoSEQ multiplex PCR, lists solely in-frame clones and lacks some. This sample yields 150,000 to 200,000 clones, of which around 86% are seen a single time; about 8.3% belongs to the top ten. Sequences were obtained from peripheral blood. Receptors originate from a woman in her seventies with COVID-19, enrolled during active disease.

This chain links TRBV9 with TRBJ1-3; the D is unclear. V gave up 0 bases and J gave up 2 bases, with 12 bases separating them. CDR3 length equals 16 residues. CDR1 is SGDLS, CDR2 YYNGEE, per germline. DNA for the CDR3: TGTGCCAGCAGCGTAGGGGAGCGAGGCGCTGGAAACACCATATATTTT. Amino acids: CASSVGERGAGNTIYF.

The CDR3 nucleotides are TGTGCCAGCAGTTACAGGGGAAACGGGGAGCTGTTTTTT. Translated, it gives CASSYRGNGELFF. V usage is TRBV6-6 and J usage is TRBJ2-2; possibly TRBD1 for D (5 bases). Trimming cost V 2 bases and J 7 bases, with 8 bases left between them. The germline CDR1 and CDR2 sequences are MNHNY and SVGAGI (reference sequence). This CDR3 region has 13 residues.

The J gene is TRBJ1-6, the V gene TRBV9, with D possibly being TRBD1 (6 bases). V dropped 0 bases and J dropped 7 bases, with 11 bases sitting between them. This CDR3 contains 15 residues. Germline V gene sequence: CDR1 SGDLS, CDR2 YYNGEE. CDR3 nucleotide sequence: TGTGCCAGCAGCGTAGAAGGGGGACCGAATTCACCCCTCCACTTT. Protein product: CASSVEGGPNSPLHF.

In nucleotides, the CDR3 is TGTGCCAGCAGCTTAACAGGGGGCCTCGAGCAGTACTTC. Protein sequence: CASSLTGGLEQYF. The V and J genes are TRBV5-5 and TRBJ2-7; 9 bases align to TRBD1. V dropped 2 bases and J dropped 6; count of bases not matched to a gene: 3. Germline V gene data show CDR1 as SGHKS and CDR2 as YYEKEE (reference sequence). The CDR3 spans 13 residues.

The rearrangement uses TRBV11-2 and TRBJ2-4; 11 nucleotides line up with TRBD1. From germline, CDR1 is SGHAT and CDR2 FQNNGV. This CDR3 has 17 residues. Unmatched junction bases numbered 9, after V lost 1 base and J lost 7 bases. The CDR3 DNA follows: TGTGCCAGCAGCTTAGCATCCGGGACAGGGGGTATCAACATTCAGTACTTC. Residues: CASSLASGTGGINIQYF.

The chain has TRBV19 and TRBJ1-1; D possibly corresponds to TRBD1 (6 bases). Deletions cut 1 base from V and 3 bases from J, with 12 bases between. CDR1 LNHDA and CDR2 SQIVND come from the germline V gene (reference sequence). This CDR3 has 15 residues. CDR3 amino acids: CASSIGGGVDTEAFF. The CDR3 DNA reads as TGTGCCAGTAGTATAGGAGGGGGAGTTGACACTGAAGCTTTCTTT.

The chain links TRBV3-1 (or the pseudogene TRBV3-2) to TRBJ2-1; 13 positions match TRBD2. The trim removed 3 bases at V and 6 bases at J, leaving 8 bases unmatched. CDR3 length equals 17 residues. Germline values: CDR1 LGHDT, CDR2 YNNKEL (reference sequence). CDR3 region: CASSHRRTSGSPNEQFF. Written as DNA, the CDR3 is TGTGCCAGCAGCCATCGAAGGACTAGCGGGAGTCCCAATGAGCAGTTCTTC.

The chain recombines TRBV19 with TRBJ1-2; maybe TRBD1 (5 bases). Germline V gives CDR1 LNHDA, CDR2 SQIVND (reference sequence). With 5 bases removed from V and 3 bases from J, the gap between germline ends came to 19 bases. This CDR3 spans 16 amino acids. The CDR3 bases are TGTGCCAGTAGTCCCCCCCTTTTGGCGGGGGACTATGGCTACACCTTC. Its protein is CASSPPLLAGDYGYTF.

This chain links TRBV7-9 with TRBJ1-4; no reliable D call. Per germline, CDR1 SEHNR and CDR2 FQNEAQ (reference sequence). Between the trimmed V and J ends, which lost 5 bases and 7 bases, there was a span of 17 bases. CDR3 length: 15 amino acids. The CDR3 sequence: CASSPGGGRSEKLFF. CDR3 nucleotide sequence: TGTGCCAGCAGCCCAGGTGGAGGGCGCAGTGAAAAACTGTTTTTT.

This chain connects TRBV5-1 to TRBJ2-3, with D perhaps TRBD1 (5 bases). The germline gives CDR1 SGHRS, CDR2 YFSETQ. This CDR3 contains 16 residues. V gave up 7 bases and J gave up 3 bases, with 21 bases separating them. The DNA for the CDR3 is TGCGCCAGCGCACGAATGGGGCCCACCCTTACAGATACGCAGTATTTT. Amino acid sequence: CASARMGPTLTDTQYF.

The chain is built from TRBV28 and TRBJ1-4; TRBD1 is a possible D gene (5 bases). The germline CDR1 and CDR2 sequences are MDHEN and SYDVKM. Trimming pared 1 base from V and 13 bases from J, leaving 13 bases between. This CDR3 is 13 amino acids long. CDR3 bases: TGTGCCAGCAGTTTATTAGCTCAGGGCCGACTGTTTTTT. This encodes CASSLLAQGRLFF. The full variable domain, completed using reference TRBV28 and TRBJ1-4, is DVKVTQSSRYLVKRTGEKVFLECVQDMDHENMFWYRQDPGLGLRLIYFSYDVKMKEKGDIPEGYSVSREKKERFSLILESASTNQTSMYLCASSLLAQGRLFFGSGTQLSVL.

The chain has TRBV5-4 and TRBJ2-2; TRBD2 might be the D (6 bases). The V end lost 4 bases, the J end lost 1 base, and 14 bases lay between the germline ends. CDR1 SGHNT and CDR2 YYREEE come from the germline V gene (reference sequence). This CDR3 spans 16 amino acids. In nucleotides, the CDR3 is TGTGCCAGCAGCCCTAGCGTTGGGAAGAACACCGGGGAGCTGTTTTTT. It codes for CASSPSVGKNTGELFF.

V gene TRBV6-6 combines with J gene TRBJ1-2, with 8 bases that match TRBD1. There are 13 residues in the CDR3. The germline gives CDR1 MNHNY, CDR2 SVGAGI (reference sequence). The ends lost 7 bases at V and 8 bases at J; junction bases unmatched: 9. The CDR3 DNA reads as TGTGCCAGCAAAAACCAGGGGGCGCAGGGCTACACCTTC. Its translation: CASKNQGAQGYTF.

The chain links TRBV27 to TRBJ1-6, with unresolved D. The germline CDR1 and CDR2 sequences are MNHEY and SMNVEV (reference sequence). This CDR3 spans 13 amino acids. The ends were cut back, 5 bases at V and 14 bases at J, with 16 bases in the middle. The CDR3 spells CASSTPKPGALHF. The CDR3 region has the DNA TGTGCCAGCAGTACCCCAAAACCCGGAGCCCTCCACTTT.

With respect to this clone: Other nucleotide sequences from this sample produce the same CDR3. The chain recombines TRBV3-1 (or the pseudogene TRBV3-2) with TRBJ1-3; D unresolved. The CDR3 is 13 amino acids. In germline, CDR1 is LGHDT, CDR2 YNNKEL (reference sequence). V was clipped by 1 base and J by 4 bases, with 5 bases between them. The CDR3, as DNA: TGTGCCAGCAGCCAAGTGGAGGGAAACACCATATATTTT. This translates into CASSQVEGNTIYF.

This chain joins TRBV5-1 and TRBJ2-7; tentative D call: TRBD2 (6 bases). The V end was cut by 1 base, the J end by 0 bases, with 17 bases between. Germline V CDR1 and CDR2: SGHRS, YFSETQ. This CDR3 has 17 residues. The CDR3 reads CASSLSVGGIGSYEQYF. The CDR3 bases are TGCGCCAGCAGCTTGTCGGTAGGCGGGATTGGCTCCTACGAGCAGTACTTC.

The chain combines TRBV5-6 with TRBJ1-2, with D possibly matching TRBD1 (5 bases). V lost 0 bases to trimming and J lost 8 bases, with 11 bases between them. There are 13 residues in the CDR3. The germline V gene has CDR1 SGHDT and CDR2 YYEEEE. Here the CDR3 DNA reads TGTGCCAGCAGCTTGGAGGAGGGGCAGGGCTACACCTTC. Protein: CASSLEEGQGYTF.

The chain is built from TRBV28 and TRBJ2-7; 7 bases fit TRBD2. Germline-derived CDR1 and CDR2 are MDHEN and SYDVKM. The CDR3 extends over 15 amino acids. V dropped 5 bases and J dropped 2; count of bases not matched to a gene: 9. The CDR3 sequence is CASSRGVAGPYEQYF. The CDR3 region has the DNA TGTGCCAGCAGTAGAGGTGTAGCGGGCCCCTACGAGCAGTACTTC.

The sample holds one count of this clone. The chain combines TRBV6-5 with TRBJ2-2; 7 bases agree with TRBD2. The V and J ends lost 7 bases and 0 bases, in that order; junction bases with no gene match: 5. The CDR3 is 15 amino acids. CDR1 and CDR2 (germline): MNHEY, SVGAGI. CDR3 sequence reads: CASTGREPNTGELFF. The CDR3 DNA reads as TGTGCCAGCACTGGGAGGGAACCGAACACCGGGGAGCTGTTTTTT.

This chain joins TRBV4-3 and TRBJ2-5; D may be TRBD2 (5 bases). Trimming removed 0 bases from V and 1 base from J, with 15 bases in between. In germline, CDR1 is LGHNA, CDR2 YSLEER. The CDR3 covers 17 residues. The CDR3 protein is CASSQDRGLPFQETQYF. In DNA, the CDR3 is TGCGCCAGCAGCCAAGATCGGGGTTTACCGTTCCAAGAGACCCAGTACTTC.

This clone was observed a few times. The chain has TRBV28 and TRBJ1-1, with 8 bases lining up with TRBD1. V lost 4 bases to trimming and J lost 6 bases; unmatched junction nucleotides: 7. Germline CDR1 is MDHEN and CDR2 is SYDVKM. The CDR3 runs to 14 residues. The CDR3 here is CASSSPRRGPEAFF. As DNA, the CDR3 is TGTGCCAGCAGTTCACCCCGCAGGGGGCCTGAAGCTTTCTTT.